This T cell receptor (beta chain) was profiled in a study of blood T cell repertoires in COVID-19. Study-wide context: The United States, Italy and Spain provided the acute and convalescent COVID-19 samples. Sources were T cells, B-cell-depleted T cells, or PBMCs; the material itself was cDNA or gDNA.

Germline values: CDR1 SGHRS, CDR2 YFSETQ. V was pared by 0 bases and J by 2 bases, with 9 bases between. The length of the CDR3 is 15 residues. Measured with immunoSEQ multiplex PCR; TCRdb has only the in-frame clones, and not every one. This sample has around 120,000 clones, with around 66% found just once. This clone has only a few counts. Sequencing was done on a sample of peripheral blood. The clonotype was recovered from a man older than 75 with acute or convalescent COVID-19. This chain links TRBV5-1 with TRBJ1-5; possible D gene TRBD1, 6 bases. The CDR3 DNA follows: TGCGCCAGCAGCTTGGAAGGGGGAGGCAATCAGCCCCAGCATTTT. This codes for CASSLEGGGNQPQHF.